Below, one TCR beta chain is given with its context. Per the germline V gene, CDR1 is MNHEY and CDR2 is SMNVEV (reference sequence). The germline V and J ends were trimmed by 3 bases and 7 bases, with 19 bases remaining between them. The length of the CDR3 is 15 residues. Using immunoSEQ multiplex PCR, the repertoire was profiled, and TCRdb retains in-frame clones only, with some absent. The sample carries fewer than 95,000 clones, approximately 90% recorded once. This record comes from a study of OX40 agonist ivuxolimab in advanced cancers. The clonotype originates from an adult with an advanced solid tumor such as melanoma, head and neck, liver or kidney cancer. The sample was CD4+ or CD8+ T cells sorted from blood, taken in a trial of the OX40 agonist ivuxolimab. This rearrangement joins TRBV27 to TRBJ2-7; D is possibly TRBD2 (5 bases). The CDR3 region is CASSFLSREIGEQYF. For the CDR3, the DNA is TGTGCCAGCAGTTTCCTCAGTAGGGAGATTGGTGAGCAGTACTTC.